A selection of T cell receptor beta chains follows, all from one sample in a study. The protocol was immunoSEQ multiplex PCR, while the TCRdb copy is restricted to in-frame clones and leaves out a portion. The sample lists 60,000 to 75,000 clones; around 93% were seen once. Sequenced: PBMCs. These receptors came from a man between 40 and 49 years old with rheumatoid arthritis. The CDR3 runs from the conserved cysteine through the conserved F or W. The order of the fields is clone size, D gene, J gene, V gene, CDR3 DNA, CDR3 protein. The D gene is left open where the match is weak. Only some rows state a clone size, as once, few, many or a class for expanded clones.

>-|TRBD1|TRBJ1-1|TRBV10-3
TGTGCCATCGCCGGGACAGGGGGGGGTAGCACTGAAGCTTTCTTT
CAIAGTGGGSTEAFF
>-|-|TRBJ2-3|TRBV5-1
TGCGCCAGCAGCTTGGCCCACAGGGAGTCCACAGATACGCAGTATTTT
CASSLAHRESTDTQYF
>-|TRBD1|TRBJ1-2|TRBV5-8
TGTGCCAGCAGGGCAGGGACAGGGATTTTTGACTACACCTTC
CASRAGTGIFDYTF
>-|-|TRBJ2-2|TRBV19
TGTGCCAGTAGTGCCCCATCAAGACCCTCGAACACCGGGGAGCTGTTTTTT
CASSAPSRPSNTGELFF
>few|-|TRBJ2-7|TRBV24-1
TGTGCCACCAGTGATCGAGGCGAGCAGTACTTC
CATSDRGEQYF
>-|-|TRBJ1-6|TRBV27
TGTGCCAGCAGTTCACAGGGTTCAAGGGCGTCCTATAATTCACCCCTCCACTTT
CASSSQGSRASYNSPLHF
>-|TRBD1|TRBJ2-2|TRBV24-1
TGTGCCACCAGTCCTAGGTGGGACAGGGAAATGAATACCGGGGAGCTGTTTTTT
CATSPRWDREMNTGELFF
>-|-|TRBJ2-7|TRBV6-5
TGTGCCAGCAGTTACTCGATGGGTGGCGGAAACTACGAGCAGTACTTC
CASSYSMGGGNYEQYF
>few|-|TRBJ1-2|TRBV10-2
TGCGCCAGCGGCCTGGCAGGAGGACGTGGCTACACCTTC
CASGLAGGRGYTF
>once|-|TRBJ2-7|TRBV7-9
TGTGCCAGCAGCAGCGGGGACAGCTACGAGCAGTACTTC
CASSSGDSYEQYF
>-|-|TRBJ1-2|TRBV18
TGTGCCAGCTCACCAATGAGGCAAAGCCATGGCTACACCTTC
CASSPMRQSHGYTF
>-|-|TRBJ1-6|TRBV4-1
TGCGCCAGCAGCCAAGTTCGAAGCAATTCACCCCTCCACTTT
CASSQVRSNSPLHF
>-|-|TRBJ1-5|TRBV5-1
TGCGCCAGCAGCATCGGGGGGGTTGGACAGCCCCAGCATTTT
CASSIGGVGQPQHF
>few|-|TRBJ1-3|TRBV7-2
TGTGCCAGCAGGCAATTTCCGGGCGGGGTCGGAAACACCATATATTTT
CASRQFPGGVGNTIYF
>-|TRBD2|TRBJ2-1|TRBV24-1
TGTGCCACCAGTAGAGTAGGGCTGGGGGAGGGTGAGCAGTTCTTC
CATSRVGLGEGEQFF
>-|-|TRBJ1-2|TRBV21-1
TGTGCCAGCAGCAAAGTAGGTGTTGCAGGGTATAGAGCTGGCTACACCTTC
CASSKVGVAGYRAGYTF